This T cell receptor beta chain originates from a study of T cells expressing NK-cell markers. General observations from the study: CD8+ T cells in 5 or 6 donors included dominant NKG2C+ clonotypes at roughly 1.0-8%.

TCRdb reanalyzed the 5' RACE reads, giving one entry per CDR3 protein sequence and no DNA. Recorded for this sample: 120,000 to 150,000 distinct CDR3 sequences. About this clonotype itself: Its specificity is unknown.

The CDR3 length is 14 residues. Germline V gives CDR1 KGHDR, CDR2 SFDVKD. The specimen was blood T cells: a sorted CD56 or NKG2C T cell subset, CD4+ or CD8+ T cells, or bulk PBMC T cells (not recorded which). The clonotype was recovered from a man aged 18 to 30 in good health. The J gene is TRBJ2-5, the V gene TRBV24-1. This CDR3 is CATSEIGDQETQYF.